Sequencing of this TCR beta chain was carried out in a study of beta chain features in type 1 diabetes. Overall study findings and caveats: Across all four CD4+ subsets, people with type 1 diabetes showed modestly shorter TCRB CDR3s. Lower insertion and higher deletion counts appeared at VDJ junctions in type 1 diabetes patients.

Concerning this clone itself: Its specificity is unknown.

The CDR3 is 15 residues long. V trimming: 2 bases; J trimming: 2 bases; junction bases outside the gene matches: 1. Germline V CDR1 and CDR2: SNHLY, FYNNEI. In total, each donor contributed a single heparinised blood draw that averaged approximately 120 mL. Sorting that relied on CD45RO/CCR7/CD25/CD127/CD95/CD27 yielded CD4+ naive, central memory, regulatory and stem cell-like memory cells. What was sequenced were expressed TCRB transcripts, since all of the isolated RNA had been reverse transcribed. Some 940,000 reads, on average, were obtained from stem cell-like memory T cell samples. The table came from immunoSEQ multiplex PCR; TCRdb's copy has only in-frame clones and leaves some out. The table records more than 15,000 clones, about 70% of them present only once.

The receptor comes from a man younger than 45 with type 1 diabetes. The sequencing input was stem cell memory CD4+ T cells from blood. The J gene is TRBJ2-5, the V gene TRBV2; 11 bases are a match to TRBD1. The CDR3: CASSEWDRGQETQYF. In DNA, the CDR3 is TGTGCCAGCAGTGAATGGGACAGGGGGCAAGAGACCCAGTACTTC. The variable domain in full, with the rest retrieved from reference TRBV2 and TRBJ2-5, is EPEVTQTPSHQVTQMGQEVILRCVPISNHLYFYWYRQILGQKVEFLVSFYNNEISEKSEIFDDQFSVERPDGSNFTLKIRSTKLEDSAMYFCASSEWDRGQETQYFGPGTRLLVL.